One T cell receptor (beta chain) is described in this entry. No antigen is known for it. This sample is drawn from a study of OX40 agonist ivuxolimab in advanced cancers. Study as a whole: Six ivuxolimab dose levels, 0.01 to 10 mg/kg, were given intravenously every 2 weeks. A history of anti-PD-1, anti-PD-L1 or anti-CTLA-4 therapy was acceptable, and 40% to 45% had some. Study-level results: Expanded clones belonging to CD8+ T cells outnumbered, on average, those of CD4+. The study observed clonal expansion of CD4+ and CD8+ blood T cells by week 6 at 0.1 to 3.0 mg/kg.

Sequencing was performed with immunoSEQ multiplex PCR; in TCRdb, only in-frame clones are kept and a portion is missing. This table holds about 60,000 clones, about 83% found once. This material consisted of CD4+ or CD8+ T cells sorted from blood, taken in a trial of the OX40 agonist ivuxolimab. The clonotype originates from an adult with an advanced solid tumor such as melanoma, head and neck, liver or kidney cancer.

CDR3 nucleotides: TGTGCCAGTACGGGAGCCCCGGGGAATGAGCAGTTCTTC. Protein sequence: CASTGAPGNEQFF. The gene calls are TRBV2 and TRBJ2-1, with a possible D match to TRBD2 (6 bases). This CDR3 is 13 amino acids long. Per germline, CDR1 SNHLY and CDR2 FYNNEI. V was trimmed by 9 bases and J by 7 bases, leaving 16 bases between them.